The T cell receptor (beta chain) under discussion was sequenced for a study of cytomegalovirus exposure and HLA in healthy donors. Study-wide findings and caveats: TCR beta V segments were, for the most part, productive about 87% or about 30% of the time in an earlier analysis.

Germline assignment: CDR1 SGDLS and CDR2 YYNGEE. The V end lost 2 bases, the J end lost 5 bases, and 13 bases lay between the germline ends. This CDR3 contains 14 residues. PCR used 60 Vbeta primers and 13 Jbeta primers. Data came from immunoSEQ multiplex PCR; TCRdb stores just in-frame clones and leaves some out. The table lists under 200,000 clones, 78% of them singletons, with over 2.5% in the top ten. To note about this clone: Its antigen is not known.

Sequencing used PBMCs. The V call is TRBV9, the J call TRBJ2-5; a possible D gene is TRBD2 (5 bases). The origin of this receptor is a woman between 50 and 59 years old in good health and CMV-seropositive. The CDR3, as DNA: TGTGCCAGCAGCGTCAATGTGGGCGGGGAGACCCAGTACTTC. The encoded protein is CASSVNVGGETQYF.